This is a list of T cell receptor beta chains from one sample in a study of T cells after yellow fever vaccination. Each CDR3 protein gets one entry after TCRdb re-called the 5' RACE reads with MiXCR. Of under 200,000 distinct CDR3 sequences listed, approximately 10% are singletons. The sample here was CD8+ T cells sorted from PBMCs, taken 15 days after the yellow fever booster vaccination. The receptor set was obtained from a man younger than 30 who received the YFV17D yellow fever vaccine. Each CDR3 is given with its conserved first and last residue. The order of the fields is J gene, D gene, clone size, V gene, CDR3 length, CDR3 protein, CDR3 DNA. A D gene is named only where the DNA matches it firmly. Clone size is shown for a subset of rows, as once, few, many or a class of expanded clone.

>TRBJ1-5|-|few|TRBV12-3/TRBV12-4|15
CASSLGGDSNQPQHF
TGTGCCAGCAGTTTAGGTGGGGATAGCAATCAGCCCCAGCATTTT
>TRBJ2-1|TRBD1|few|TRBV19|14
CASSPWDRVGEQFF
TGTGCCAGTAGTCCCTGGGACAGGGTAGGAGAGCAGTTCTTC
>TRBJ2-5|-|few|TRBV7-9|15
CASSLGGSPAETQYF
TGTGCCAGCAGCTTAGGCGGCAGCCCAGCCGAGACCCAGTACTTC
>TRBJ1-2|-|-|TRBV7-9|15
CASSQFTGYGYGYTF
TGTGCCAGCAGCCAATTTACAGGGTATGGCTATGGCTACACCTTC
>TRBJ2-1|TRBD1|-|TRBV7-3|19
CASSYLAREQGGIYNEQFF
TGTGCCAGCAGCTACCTGGCAAGGGAACAGGGGGGAATCTACAATGAGCAGTTCTTC
>TRBJ2-2|-|few|TRBV10-2|12
CASSPTTGELFF
TGCGCCAGCAGTCCTACTACCGGGGAGCTGTTTTTT
>TRBJ2-2|-|-|TRBV11-2|15
CASSSPHVNTGELFF
TGTGCCAGCAGCTCCCCCCATGTGAACACCGGGGAGCTGTTTTTT
>TRBJ2-5|-|many|TRBV29-1|14
CSVEDWEGNPGQYF
TGCAGCGTTGAAGATTGGGAAGGTAACCCGGGCCAGTACTTC
>TRBJ1-2|-|-|TRBV29-1|13
CSVEDRVPYGYTF
TGCAGCGTTGAAGACAGGGTACCCTATGGCTACACCTTC
>TRBJ2-2|-|few|TRBV4-3|15
CASSQGLSGDGELFF
TGCGCCAGCAGCCAAGGCTTGTCAGGAGACGGGGAGCTGTTTTTT
>TRBJ1-2|-|few|TRBV20-1|14
CSAAPDEANYGYTF
TGCAGTGCCGCTCCGGACGAGGCTAACTATGGCTACACCTTC
>TRBJ2-7|TRBD1|-|TRBV20-1|15
CSARGIQGDSYEQYF
TGCAGTGCTAGAGGGATACAGGGGGACTCCTACGAGCAGTACTTC
>TRBJ2-7|-|many|TRBV12-3/TRBV12-4|12
CASSLPSYEQYF
TGTGCCAGCAGTCTCCCCTCCTACGAGCAGTACTTC
>TRBJ1-6|TRBD1|few|TRBV27|16
CASSSRNRGLNSPLHF
TGTGCCAGCAGTTCCAGAAACAGGGGTCTTAATTCACCCCTCCACTTT
>TRBJ1-4|-|once|TRBV19|14
CASSMVGTNEKLFF
TGTGCCAGTAGTATGGTGGGCACTAATGAAAAACTGTTTTTT
>TRBJ1-2|-|few|TRBV29-1|11
CSVEVGWGYTF
TGCAGCGTTGAAGTTGGGTGGGGCTACACCTTC
>TRBJ2-5|TRBD2|-|TRBV20-1|15
CSAKEIPGGWGTQYF
TGCAGTGCTAAAGAGATCCCGGGGGGATGGGGGACCCAGTACTTC
>TRBJ2-1|-|-|TRBV11-3|14
CASSPRVGGSEQFF
TGTGCCAGCAGCCCCCGAGTCGGGGGAAGTGAGCAGTTCTTC
>TRBJ2-6|-|few|TRBV10-3|16
CAISGASGVGANVLTF
TGTGCCATCAGTGGGGCCTCGGGGGTGGGGGCCAACGTCCTGACTTTC
>TRBJ2-3|TRBD2|few|TRBV20-1|15
CSATGLAGDTDTQYF
TGCAGTGCAACCGGACTAGCGGGGGACACAGATACGCAGTATTTT
>TRBJ2-5|TRBD1|many|TRBV6-2/TRBV6-3|15
CASSAGTGNVETQYF
TGTGCCAGCAGTGCCGGGACAGGCAATGTGGAGACCCAGTACTTC
>TRBJ2-1|TRBD2|many|TRBV5-6|13
CASSVGTTNEQFF
TGTGCCAGCAGCGTCGGGACTACCAATGAGCAGTTCTTC
>TRBJ2-3|TRBD2|-|TRBV27|15
CASTPREGMGDTQYF
TGTGCCAGCACCCCTCGGGAGGGGATGGGGGATACGCAGTATTTT
>TRBJ2-1|-|-|TRBV7-2|15
CASSYTGTGMDEQFF
TGTGCCAGCAGCTACACAGGGACGGGTATGGATGAGCAGTTCTTC
>TRBJ2-7|-|-|TRBV27|15
CASSLQRVQPYEQYF
TGTGCCAGCAGTTTACAGAGGGTCCAGCCCTACGAGCAGTACTTC
>TRBJ1-1|-|many|TRBV2|16
CASSERGGEKNTEAFF
TGTGCCAGCAGTGAAAGGGGGGGGGAAAAGAACACTGAAGCTTTCTTT
>TRBJ2-3|TRBD2|many|TRBV9|16
CASSQSPGGAGDTQYF
TGTGCCAGCAGCCAAAGTCCCGGGGGGGCCGGAGATACGCAGTATTTT
>TRBJ2-1|-|many|TRBV29-1|11
CSVEAANEQFF
TGCAGCGTTGAAGCCGCGAATGAGCAGTTCTTC
>TRBJ1-1|TRBD1|few|TRBV7-9|14
CASSLQGVNTEAFF
TGTGCCAGCAGCTTACAGGGGGTCAACACTGAAGCTTTCTTT
>TRBJ1-1|-|-|TRBV29-1|14
CSVDLTGLNTEAFF
TGCAGCGTTGATCTCACAGGGTTGAACACTGAAGCTTTCTTT
>TRBJ2-7|-|-|TRBV6-2/TRBV6-3|13
CASSGVSDYEQYF
TGTGCCAGCAGTGGAGTCTCAGACTACGAGCAGTACTTC
>TRBJ1-1|-|few|TRBV2|17
CAAPVGGPTAVSTEAFF
TGTGCCGCCCCCGTGGGAGGCCCGACGGCGGTGAGCACTGAAGCTTTCTTT
>TRBJ2-3|TRBD2|-|TRBV7-8|16
CASSLGASGGTDTQYF
TGTGCCAGCAGCTTAGGGGCTAGCGGAGGCACAGATACGCAGTATTTT
>TRBJ2-1|TRBD2|few|TRBV12-5|14
CATDRSGGPNEQFF
TGTGCTACGGATCGCTCGGGGGGGCCGAATGAGCAGTTCTTC
>TRBJ1-1|-|few|TRBV5-6|14
CASSLGIRDTEAFF
TGTGCCAGCAGCTTGGGAATTCGGGACACTGAAGCTTTCTTT
>TRBJ2-3|-|-|TRBV12-3/TRBV12-4|12
CASSSLGDTQYF
TGTGCCAGCAGTTCACTAGGAGATACGCAGTATTTT